The present T cell receptor (beta chain) was sequenced within a study of CD8 T cells in ankylosing spondylitis. Study-wide results and limits: The study identified a TCR beta motif of several highly homologous variants that appeared characteristic of ankylosing spondylitis blood. Clones linked to disease were reported to show significant enrichment in matched ankylosing spondylitis synovial fluid.

TCRdb fed the 5' RACE reads into MiXCR, producing one record per CDR3 protein. The sample contains roughly 160,000 distinct CDR3 sequences, 9.5% to 10% of which appear only once. This clonotype turned up a few times. Its specificity is unknown. The sample was blood, either unsorted or a sorted T cell fraction (not recorded which). The sequence was collected from a female donor with ankylosing spondylitis or in good health (not recorded which).

The CDR3 DNA sequence: TGTGCCAGCAGCCTAGGGGCTAGCGCTTACAATGAGCAGTTCTTC. This gives the protein CASSLGASAYNEQFF. The chain recombines TRBV3-1 with TRBJ2-1; a weak D match, TRBD2 (6 bases). The CDR3 extends over 15 amino acids. Germline V gene lookup returns CDR1 LGHDT and CDR2 YNNKEL (reference sequence). The V and J ends lost 4 bases and 4 bases respectively, with 14 bases between them.